One TCR beta chain is described in this entry. Its antigen is unknown. This sample is part of a study of T cell responses to AZD1222 COVID-19 vaccine. Study information: Investigators merged groups given second doses at roughly 4 or roughly 12 weeks.

This table comes from immunoSEQ multiplex PCR, and its TCRdb copy is limited to in-frame clones, with some not included. The table includes 75,000 to 100,000 clones, over 75% detected once. V was shortened by 1 base and J by 7 bases, with 5 bases between the two germline ends. This CDR3 region has 12 residues. The germline CDR1 and CDR2 sequences are LNHDA and SQIVND (reference sequence). Findings and limits, study-wide: Dominant CD4 TCR responses targeted spike regions 160-218 and 743-854. In the spike-specific TCR repertoire, nearly half reportedly target unmutated variant regions. Donors were chiefly white British, with a greater number of females, and clonal diversity was perhaps underestimated.

The chain links TRBV19 to TRBJ1-5, with unresolved D. The specimen comprised peripheral blood, sampled on day 0 of AZD1222 vaccination. The receptor comes from an adult in good health. CDR3 nucleotide sequence: TGTGCCAGTAGTATAGGATTGCAGCCCCAGCATTTT. Protein sequence: CASSIGLQPQHF.